This TCR beta chain is from a study of blood T cell repertoires in COVID-19 (dated by TCRdb to the early 2020s). Study-wide context: The collaborator samples originated in the United States, Italy and Spain and spanned the acute and convalescent phases of COVID-19. The repertoires were made available in a free public database intended to serve as a resource for research on the immune response to SARS-CoV-2. The material from the prospective study consisted of cDNA or gDNA derived from T cells, B-cell-depleted T cells, or PBMCs. Samples came from the ongoing ImmuneRACE study (first 160 participants) plus 1,254 subjects from 6 global collaborators. Nearly every sample came with metadata listing a de-identified subject ID, COVID-19 status, age in years and sex. Where HLA class I and class II types were available, the types were taken from metadata supplied by the sample provider, not from assay-based typing. Deeply sampled blood TCRbeta repertoires from subjects exposed to, actively infected with, or recovered from COVID-19 were included in the dataset.

At one collaborating source in Seattle, patients were enrolled during active infection and were followed longitudinally through the course of disease. Whole blood was collected in K2EDTA tubes by collaborating institutions according to the institutions' own protocols. For TCRbeta analysis, collaborators shipped samples in one of three forms: frozen whole blood, isolated PBMCs, or DNA extracted from either of those sample types. Broader findings and caveats from the paper: The quantity of clinical and demographic metadata differed by source and by participant and was supplied without curation.

A distance of 14 bases separates the germline ends of V and J, which lose 5 bases and 7 bases respectively. From cysteine to phenylalanine, the CDR3 is 13 amino acids long. Kept here is only the CDR3 DNA, which spans 39 bases and is read in frame from base 1. CDR1 and CDR2 are drawn from the germline V gene (reference sequence): SEHNR, FQNEAQ. TCRbeta CDR3 regions were amplified from genomic DNA by means of the immunoSEQ Assay, a bias-controlled multiplex PCR. In the original analysis: Nucleated cell counts per sample were estimated from amplification of reference gene primers within the assay. Sequence reads were collapsed and filtered to measure the absolute abundance of every unique TCRbeta CDR3 rearrangement. For each sample, productive Simpson clonality was calculated by taking the square root of Simpson's diversity index across productive rearrangements. Sourced from immuneACCESS, this table was stored by TCRdb with only in-frame sequences that have V and J called. A share of the clones is absent; for the studies checked, an unresolved V gene accounts for under half, and the remainder has no known explanation. V and J calls and clone size are copied from that table; D and trimming were computed from the DNA. Present in this sample are 87,000 or so clones, less than 95% of which were seen just once. 5.5% to 8% of the sample goes to the ten largest clones.

Regarding this clone: The target of this receptor is not known. Base qualities are not provided; no much larger clone lies one nucleotide away.

Material for sequencing was peripheral blood. Recombination connected TRBV7-9 to TRBJ2-5; a tentative D call is TRBD2 (6 bases match). The sequence came from a man younger than 35 with COVID-19, enrolled during active disease. CDR3 loop: CASSQSGEWTQYF. The nucleotide sequence reads as follows: TGTGCCAGCAGCCAGTCGGGAGAATGGACCCAGTACTTC.